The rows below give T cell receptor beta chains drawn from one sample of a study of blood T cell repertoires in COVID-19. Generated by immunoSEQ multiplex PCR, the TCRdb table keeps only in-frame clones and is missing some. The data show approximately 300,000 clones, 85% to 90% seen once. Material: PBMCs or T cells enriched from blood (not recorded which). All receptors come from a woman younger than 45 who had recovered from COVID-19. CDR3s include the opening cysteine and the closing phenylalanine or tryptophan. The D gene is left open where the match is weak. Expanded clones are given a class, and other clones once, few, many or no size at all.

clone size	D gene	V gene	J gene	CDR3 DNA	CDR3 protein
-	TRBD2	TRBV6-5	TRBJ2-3	TGTGCCAGCAGGAATATAGCGGGAGGCACAGATACGCAGTATTTT	CASRNIAGGTDTQYF
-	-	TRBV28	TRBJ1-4	TGTGCCAGCGGCAAGGCCGGGGGAGAAAAACTGTTTTTT	CASGKAGGEKLFF
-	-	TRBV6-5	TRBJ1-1	TGTGCCAGCAGCCCCCGTGGCCCGAACACTGAAGCTTTCTTT	CASSPRGPNTEAFF
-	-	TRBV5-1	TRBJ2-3	TGCGCCAGCAGCTTTAGGGGCAGAACCACAGATACGCAGTATTTT	CASSFRGRTTDTQYF
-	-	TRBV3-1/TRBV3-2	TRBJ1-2	TGTGCCAGCAGCCAAGATGAGGCAAGCTATGGCTACACCTTC	CASSQDEASYGYTF
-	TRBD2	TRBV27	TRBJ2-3	TGTGCCAGCAGTCGGTGGGGGGGAGATACCTTCGATACGCAGTATTTT	CASSRWGGDTFDTQYF
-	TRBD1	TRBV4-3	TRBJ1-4	TGCGCCAGCAGAACACAGGGGAATGAAAAACTGTTTTTT	CASRTQGNEKLFF
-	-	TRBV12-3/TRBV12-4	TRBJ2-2	TGTGCCAGCAGGGAGACGGGCACCGGGGAGCTGTTTTTT	CASRETGTGELFF
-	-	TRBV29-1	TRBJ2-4	TGCAGCGTTCGGAAAGAGGAGACGGCCAAAAACATTCAGTACTTC	CSVRKEETAKNIQYF
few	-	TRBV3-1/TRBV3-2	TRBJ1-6	TGTGCCAGCAGCCAAGATGGAGAGGCGCCCTCACCCCTCCACTTT	CASSQDGEAPSPLHF
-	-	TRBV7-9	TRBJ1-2	TGTGCCAGCAGCCACAGGGAAAACTATGGCTACACCTTC	CASSHRENYGYTF
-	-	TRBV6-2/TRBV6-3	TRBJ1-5	TGTGCCAGCAGTTACCCAGGTAATAGCAATCAGCCCCAGCATTTT	CASSYPGNSNQPQHF
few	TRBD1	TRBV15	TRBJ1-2	TGTGCCACCTCTGGGGACAGAAATCCCCATGGCTACACCTTC	CATSGDRNPHGYTF
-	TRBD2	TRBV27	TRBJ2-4	TGTGCCAGCAGACCGGAGAATAGCGGGAGTTGGGGAAACATTCAGTACTTC	CASRPENSGSWGNIQYF
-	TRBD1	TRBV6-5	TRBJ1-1	TGTGCCAGCACAGGGCCAGGGGGTAACACTGAAGCTTTCTTT	CASTGPGGNTEAFF
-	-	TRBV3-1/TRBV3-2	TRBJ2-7	TGTGCCAGCAGCCCGTTAGACAGCCCCTACGAGCAGTACTTC	CASSPLDSPYEQYF
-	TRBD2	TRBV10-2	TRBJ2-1	TGCGCCAGCAGGATATCACTAGCGGGGGAGCAGTTCTTC	CASRISLAGEQFF
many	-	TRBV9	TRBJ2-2	TGTGCCAGCAGCGTAGCTAGAAGAGGCACCGGGGAGCTGTTTTTT	CASSVARRGTGELFF
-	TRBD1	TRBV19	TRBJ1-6	TGTGCCAGTAGTACGGACCGGGACAGGGATGGGTCACCCCTCCACTTT	CASSTDRDRDGSPLHF
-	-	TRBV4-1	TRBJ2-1	TGCGCCAGCAGCCAAGACCTAGACAGGAGCTACAATGAGCAGTTCTTC	CASSQDLDRSYNEQFF
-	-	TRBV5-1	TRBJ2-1	TGCGCCAGCAGCTCACTCTCAACTTTTGGGCGATCCTACAATGAGCAGTTCTTC	CASSSLSTFGRSYNEQFF
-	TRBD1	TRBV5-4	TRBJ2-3	TGTGCCAGCAGCCCAGACAGGGGACCCCCTCCTGGCACAGATACGCAGTATTTT	CASSPDRGPPPGTDTQYF
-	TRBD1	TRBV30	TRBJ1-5	TGTGCCTGGAATGGACAGGGAAGCTTCAGCAATCAGCCCCAGCATTTT	CAWNGQGSFSNQPQHF
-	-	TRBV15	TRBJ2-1	TGTGCCACCAGCAGAGAACCCTATACCTACAATGAGCAGTTCTTC	CATSREPYTYNEQFF
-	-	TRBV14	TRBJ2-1	TGTGCCAGCAGCCAGGCTAGCTACAATGAGCAGTTCTTC	CASSQASYNEQFF
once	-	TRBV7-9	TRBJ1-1	TGTGCCAGCAGCTTCGGGGGTGAGGGCACTGAAGCTTTCTTT	CASSFGGEGTEAFF
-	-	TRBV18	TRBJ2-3	TGTGCCAGCTCACCACCACAAGGGGTCCCCGCAGATACGCAGTATTTT	CASSPPQGVPADTQYF
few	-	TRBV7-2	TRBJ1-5	TGTGCCAGCAGCTTTCCTAATCAGCCCCAGCATTTT	CASSFPNQPQHF
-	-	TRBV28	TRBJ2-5	TGTGCCAGCAGTGGGGCAGGGCTTGGGGAGACCCAGTACTTC	CASSGAGLGETQYF